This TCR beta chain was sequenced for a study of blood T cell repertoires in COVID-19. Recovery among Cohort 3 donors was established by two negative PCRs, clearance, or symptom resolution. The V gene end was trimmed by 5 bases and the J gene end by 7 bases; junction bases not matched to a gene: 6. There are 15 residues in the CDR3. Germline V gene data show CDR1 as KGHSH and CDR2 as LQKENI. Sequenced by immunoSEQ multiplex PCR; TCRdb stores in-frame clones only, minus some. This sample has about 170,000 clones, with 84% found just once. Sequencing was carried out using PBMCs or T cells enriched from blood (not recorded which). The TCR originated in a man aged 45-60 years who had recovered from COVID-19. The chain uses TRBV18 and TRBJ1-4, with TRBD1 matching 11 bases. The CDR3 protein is CASSEGQGAFEKLFF. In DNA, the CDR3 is TGTGCCAGCTCAGAAGGACAGGGGGCTTTTGAAAAACTGTTTTTT.